The 17 T cell receptor beta chains below were found in one sample sequenced in a study of identical twins. TCRdb reprocessed the 5' RACE reads with MiXCR, giving one entry per CDR3 protein. This table holds about 920,000 distinct CDR3 sequences, roughly an eighth found once. This sample was shared with a second study, whose subject was yellow fever vaccine responses in identical twins.

The sample was PBMCs. Source of these receptors: a woman between 18 and 30 years old in good health.

This clonotype was picked up a small number of times. The genes are TRBV6-1 and TRBJ1-5; D uncertain. There are 15 residues in the CDR3. Trimming left V 1 base short and J 3 bases short, with 10 bases between. In germline, CDR1 is MNHNS, CDR2 SASEGT. For the CDR3, the DNA is TGTGCCAGCAGTGAAGGGAAACAGACCAATCAGCCCCAGCATTTT. Translation: CASSEGKQTNQPQHF.

V usage is TRBV15 and J usage is TRBJ2-5; tentative D call: TRBD1 (6 bases). Trimming took off 1 base at V and 4 bases at J, with 22 bases between the two ends. From germline, CDR1 is LNHNV and CDR2 YYDKDF (reference sequence). The CDR3 runs to 18 residues. The CDR3 DNA reads TGTGCCACCAGCAGAGCCCCGGGACACTTTGGAGTCCCAGAGACCCAGTACTTC. Its translation is CATSRAPGHFGVPETQYF.

This clonotype came up a few times. The V call is TRBV20-1, the J call TRBJ2-4, with 7 positions matching TRBD2. The CDR3 extends over 13 amino acids. Germline V lookup: CDR1 DFQATT, CDR2 SNEGSKA (reference sequence). Losses at the gene ends were 6 bases for V and 2 bases for J; bases not matched to a gene: 4. The CDR3 spells CSAAAGTKNIQYF. The CDR3 coding sequence is TGCAGTGCCGCAGCGGGGACCAAAAACATTCAGTACTTC.

This clonotype has just a few counts. J is TRBJ2-2 and V is TRBV5-1, with D possibly TRBD1 on 7 matching bases. The germline CDR1 and CDR2 sequences are SGHRS and YFSETQ. V lost 2 bases, J lost 1 base, and 15 bases lay in between. The CDR3 is 17 residues long. The CDR3 region has the DNA TGCGCCAGCAGCTTAACCTCCAGGGGGGAGAACACCGGGGAGCTGTTTTTT. This translates into CASSLTSRGENTGELFF.

This clonotype was seen at least ten times. V usage is TRBV12-5 and J usage is TRBJ1-2; the D gene is possibly TRBD1 (5 bases). Trimming cost V 7 bases and J 4 bases, with 13 bases left between them. The CDR3 is 13 amino acids. CDR1 and CDR2 from the germline V gene are LGHNT and FRNRAP. Here the CDR3 reads CASALGESYGYTF. CDR3 nucleotides: TGTGCTAGTGCCCTAGGGGAGAGCTATGGCTACACCTTC.

The chain employs TRBV15 and TRBJ1-1; 7 bases match TRBD1. The junction had 5 bases not matched to a gene; V was cut back by 3 bases and J by 1 base. This CDR3 is built from 15 residues. Looked up from germline, CDR1 is LNHNV and CDR2 is YYDKDF (reference sequence). CDR3: CATSRGQFGNTEAFF. CDR3 nucleotide sequence: TGTGCCACCAGCAGGGGACAGTTCGGGAACACTGAAGCTTTCTTT.

The J gene is TRBJ2-5, the V gene TRBV10-3; D is unresolved. Trimming stripped 0 bases from V and 2 bases from J, with 10 bases between. The CDR3 runs to 15 residues. Per the germline V gene, CDR1 is ENHRY and CDR2 is SYGVKD. The CDR3 sequence is CAISESVLEQETQYF. For the CDR3, the DNA is TGTGCCATCAGTGAGTCGGTGTTGGAACAAGAGACCCAGTACTTC.

The chain is built from TRBV3-1 and TRBJ2-3; D possibly corresponds to TRBD1 (6 bases). V lost 2 bases and J 2 bases, leaving 14 bases between the germline ends. The CDR3 has 16 residues. CDR1 is LGHDT and CDR2 is YNNKEL in the germline V gene (reference sequence). CDR3 in DNA: TGTGCCAGCAGCCAACAGGGGAGAAGTGACACAGATACGCAGTATTTT. Amino acid sequence: CASSQQGRSDTDTQYF.

J is TRBJ2-1 and V is TRBV7-9, with 10 bases fitting TRBD2. The CDR3 has 16 amino acids. Germline assignment: CDR1 SEHNR and CDR2 FQNEAQ (reference sequence). V shed 1 base, J shed 6 bases, and the junction held 6 bases outside the gene matches. CDR3 residues: CASSLELAGISNEQFF. Here the CDR3 DNA reads TGTGCCAGCAGCTTAGAACTAGCGGGGATAAGCAATGAGCAGTTCTTC. The whole variable domain, remainder taken from reference TRBV7-9 and TRBJ2-1, is DTGVSQNPRHKITKRGQNVTFRCDPISEHNRLYWYRQTLGQGPEFLTYFQNEAQLEKSRLLSDRFSAERPKGSFSTLEIQRTEQGDSAMYLCASSLELAGISNEQFFGPGTRLTVL.

The chain carries TRBV6-1 and TRBJ1-4; D ambiguous. Between the trimmed V and J ends, which lost 0 bases and 8 bases, there was a span of 13 bases. The germline gives CDR1 MNHNS, CDR2 SASEGT. This CDR3 spans 15 amino acids. This CDR3 reads CASSEASQTGEKLFF. The CDR3 bases are TGTGCCAGCAGTGAAGCGTCGCAGACGGGGGAAAAACTGTTTTTT.

This clonotype has more than one count but fewer than ten. V gene TRBV2 combines with J gene TRBJ2-3; the D is unclear. The CDR3 is 12 residues long. The germline V and J ends were trimmed by 2 bases and 4 bases, with 4 bases remaining between them. CDR1 is SNHLY, CDR2 FYNNEI, per germline. DNA for the CDR3: TGTGCCAGCAGTGAAAGTGCAGATACGCAGTATTTT. Residues: CASSESADTQYF.

This clonotype has a handful of counts. The chain has TRBV12-3 or TRBV12-4 and TRBJ1-2; 9 nucleotides match TRBD1. The CDR3 covers 14 residues. With 6 bases clipped from V and 7 bases from J, the junction kept 9 bases outside the gene matches. The CDR3 DNA reads TGTGCCAGCAGAGGACAGGGGTCCGGTGGTGGCTACACCTTC. It specifies CASRGQGSGGGYTF.

This chain joins TRBV20-1 and TRBJ2-7; the match to TRBD2 covers 9 bases. V shed 6 bases, J shed 2 bases, and the junction held 11 bases outside the gene matches. Germline CDR1 DFQATT, CDR2 SNEGSKA (reference sequence). This CDR3 is built from 15 residues. DNA of the CDR3: TGCAGTGCGTCCCCTCGACTAGCGGTCACCTACGAGCAGTACTTC. Translation: CSASPRLAVTYEQYF.

This clonotype was detected a few times. The chain uses TRBV2 and TRBJ1-5, with TRBD1 identical over 8 bases. The CDR3 totals 15 residues. V was clipped by 1 base and J by 5 bases; unmatched bases: 4. Germline CDR1 SNHLY, CDR2 FYNNEI. The CDR3 DNA sequence: TGTGCCAGCAGTGAAGAACAGGGGGACTATCAGCCCCAGCATTTT. Translated, it gives CASSEEQGDYQPQHF.

This rearrangement joins TRBV5-5 to TRBJ2-3; TRBD2 might be the D (5 bases). This CDR3 is built from 15 residues. In germline, CDR1 is SGHKS, CDR2 YYEKEE (reference sequence). V lost 1 base and J 5 bases, leaving 14 bases between the germline ends. CDR3 nucleotide sequence: TGTGCCAGCAGCTTGTCGTCCCTAGCAGGAGATACGCAGTATTTT. It translates to CASSLSSLAGDTQYF.

This clonotype has a count of ten or more. This chain connects TRBV10-3 to TRBJ1-4; tentatively, D is TRBD1 (5 bases). The V gene's germline CDR1 is ENHRY and CDR2 SYGVKD. The CDR3 is made up of 16 amino acids. V was clipped by 5 bases and J by 4 bases, with 17 bases between them. CDR3 sequence (DNA): TGTGCCATCAGTCCCGCGGGACGGGACTATAATGAAAAACTGTTTTTT. Encoded protein: CAISPAGRDYNEKLFF.

The rearrangement joins TRBV20-1 to TRBJ2-5; D possibly matches TRBD1 or TRBD2 (6 bases each). This CDR3 is 14 amino acids long. With 7 bases removed from V and 4 bases from J, the gap between germline ends came to 19 bases. From germline, CDR1 is DFQATT and CDR2 SNEGSKA (reference sequence). CDR3 sequence (DNA): TGCAGTGTACGGGGGCGGGATGGGGTAGAGACCCAGTACTTC. Its translation: CSVRGRDGVETQYF.